This T cell receptor (beta chain) was found in a study of neurological immune-mediated disorders. The CDR3 totals 11 residues. V lost 1 base, J lost 14 bases, and 9 bases lay in between. Germline V gene data show CDR1 as SEHNR and CDR2 as FQNEAQ (reference sequence). TCRdb re-called the 5' RACE reads through MiXCR, storing one row per CDR3 protein. The sample comprises about 39,000 distinct CDR3 sequences, 6.5% to 7.5% of which are singletons, and around 5% rests with the top ten. Healthy controls consisted of blood bank volunteers in Maryland, USA. What was sequenced was CD4+ T cells from blood. V usage is TRBV7-9 and J usage is TRBJ2-1; no clear D gene. The sequence came from a man aged 50-60 years in good health. CDR3: CASSLGGYEFF. In nucleotides, the CDR3 is TGTGCCAGCAGCTTAGGCGGATATGAGTTCTTC.